This T cell receptor beta chain was found in a study of shared clonotypes between healthy human individuals. Looked up from germline, CDR1 is SGHDT and CDR2 is YYEEEE. There are 15 residues in the CDR3. V shed 4 bases and J shed 1 base, with 14 bases lying between them. This table comes from immunoSEQ multiplex PCR, and its TCRdb copy is limited to in-frame clones, with some not included. The sample includes a few million clones, roughly 92% seen only once; the top ten take 0.3% to 0.45%. Sequenced: naive CD4+ T cells from PBMCs. Described subset: CD45RA+ positively selected. V usage is TRBV5-6 and J usage is TRBJ1-1, with D tentatively TRBD1 (5 bases). This sequence was found in a man between 18 and 29 years old in good health. Some clones in this sample may be carry-over from other donors' samples. The CDR3 nucleotides read TGTGCCAGCAGCCGGAGAACCACAGGGAACACTGAAGCTTTCTTT. This gives the protein CASSRRTTGNTEAFF.